The clone carrying this T cell receptor (beta chain) was picked up many times. TCR beta CDR3 regions were amplified from RNA transcripts. HTBI primers were the set used in a first-round RT-PCR of the TCR CDR3. TCRdb itself ran the multiplex PCR reads through MiXCR, one entry per CDR3 protein. The sample lists approximately 400,000 distinct CDR3 sequences, roughly 14% seen once, with 20% to 25% in the top ten. The CDR3 covers 13 residues. Trimming cost V 5 bases and J 3 bases, with 11 bases left between them. Looked up from germline, CDR1 is MNHNS and CDR2 is SASEGT. The hyperthyroidism was newly diagnosed and had lasted under 2 months; the patients were aged 18 to 65. This sample is drawn from a study of T cells in Graves' hyperthyroidism and ophthalmopathy.

The receptor comes from a man younger than 45 with Graves' hyperthyroidism that later progressed to Graves' ophthalmopathy. V and J are TRBV6-1 and TRBJ2-7; D is possibly TRBD1 (5 bases). Material: blood. CDR3 protein: CASSYSDSYEQYF. The CDR3 DNA reads as TGTGCCAGCAGTTATTCCGACAGCTACGAGCAGTACTTC.